Below, 19 T cell receptor beta chains from the same sample are listed, as sequenced in a study of long-term antiretroviral therapy in people with HIV (dated by TCRdb to the early 2020s). The immunoSEQ hsTCRB v3.0 assay was used at survey level resolution for TRB variable region sequencing. In TCRdb, the immuneACCESS table is reduced to in-frame sequences with V and J assigned. These tables do not hold every clone; where another copy was compared, an unresolved V gene accounts for under half, and the others remain unexplained. Present in this sample are tens of thousands of clones, approximately 82% of which were seen just once. The ten most abundant clones make up roughly 4.8% of the sample. Sample: unsorted PBMCs, taken 0.5 years after starting antiretroviral therapy. All receptors derive from a man aged 18 to 30 with HIV.

This rearrangement joins TRBV28 to TRBJ2-2; D is ambiguous. CDR1 and CDR2 from the germline V gene are MDHEN and SYDVKM. This CDR3 has 11 amino acids. Trimming stripped 6 bases from V and 3 bases from J, with 2 bases between. The CDR3 DNA sequence: TGTGCCAGCAGGGACACCGGGGAGCTGTTTTTT. Translated, it gives CASRDTGELFF.

J is TRBJ1-4 and V is TRBV27; D uncertain. CDR1 MNHEY and CDR2 SMNVEV come from the germline V gene (reference sequence). The V gene lost 3 bases and the J gene lost 7 bases, with 9 bases spanning the gap. The CDR3 sequence is 13 residues long. CDR3 residues: CASSLNQGEKLFF. The CDR3 bases are TGTGCCAGCAGTTTGAATCAAGGTGAAAAACTGTTTTTT.

The V gene is TRBV11-2, the J gene TRBJ2-2; D perhaps matches TRBD2 (5 bases). With 5 bases removed from V and 4 bases from J, the gap between germline ends came to 26 bases. Germline V gives CDR1 SGHAT, CDR2 FQNNGV. The CDR3 contains 19 residues. The CDR3 DNA follows: TGTGCCAGCAGCCACATTGCGGGCCGGTTCTCGTTGACCACCGGGGAGCTGTTTTTT. This codes for CASSHIAGRFSLTTGELFF.

The genes are TRBV2 and TRBJ2-7; TRBD2 is a possible D gene (5 bases). CDR3 size: 13 residues. Per germline, CDR1 SNHLY and CDR2 FYNNEI. V was shortened by 4 bases and J by 5 bases, with 12 bases between the two germline ends. DNA for the CDR3: TGTGCCAGCAGTGTGGTTCCTAGCCACGAGCAGTACTTC. Translation gives CASSVVPSHEQYF. Full variable domain (outside the CDR3, taken from reference TRBV2 and TRBJ2-7): EPEVTQTPSHQVTQMGQEVILRCVPISNHLYFYWYRQILGQKVEFLVSFYNNEISEKSEIFDDQFSVERPDGSNFTLKIRSTKLEDSAMYFCASSVVPSHEQYFGPGTRLTVT.

This clone showed up just a few times. Here the CDR3 reads CASSVGPRGGYTF. CDR3 DNA sequence: TGTGCCAGCAGCGTAGGCCCGAGGGGTGGCTACACCTTC. The chain combines TRBV9 with TRBJ1-2, with TRBD1 as a possible D gene (5 bases). The CDR3 contains 13 residues. The V gene's germline CDR1 is SGDLS and CDR2 YYNGEE. Trimming took off 0 bases at V and 7 bases at J, with 10 bases between the two ends.

This chain uses TRBV18 with TRBJ1-4; D remains ambiguous. Trimming pared 3 bases from V and 8 bases from J, leaving 10 bases between. There are 13 residues in the CDR3. The germline V gene has CDR1 KGHSH and CDR2 LQKENI. The CDR3 DNA sequence: TGTGCCAGCTCACCGAATCTGGAGGAAAAACTGTTTTTT. This encodes CASSPNLEEKLFF.

The chain joins TRBV7-3 to TRBJ2-3; D may be TRBD1 (5 bases). Between the trimmed V and J ends, which lost 1 base and 4 bases, there was a span of 12 bases. This CDR3 has 15 amino acids. From germline, CDR1 is SGHTA and CDR2 FQGTGA. The CDR3 DNA reads TGTGCCAGCAGCTTAATCCAAGGGGCCGCAGATACGCAGTATTTT. It translates to CASSLIQGAADTQYF.

The chain recombines TRBV14 with TRBJ1-2; D not certain. There are 14 residues in the CDR3. Trimming stripped 2 bases from V and 3 bases from J, with 10 bases between. CDR1 and CDR2 from the germline V gene are SGHDN and FVKESK. CDR3 residues: CASSQLALDYGYTF. The DNA of the CDR3 is TGTGCCAGCAGCCAATTGGCCTTAGACTATGGCTACACCTTC. The whole variable domain, remainder taken from reference TRBV14 and TRBJ1-2, is EAGVTQFPSHSVIEKGQTVTLRCDPISGHDNLYWYRRVMGKEIKFLLHFVKESKQDESGMPNNRFLAERTGGTYSTLKVQPAELEDSGVYFCASSQLALDYGYTFGSGTRLTVV.

V and J are TRBV19 and TRBJ2-1; 9 nucleotides match TRBD1. This CDR3 contains 15 residues. Germline CDR1 reads LNHDA; CDR2 reads SQIVND (reference sequence). With 5 bases clipped from V and 3 bases from J, the junction kept 5 bases outside the gene matches. The CDR3 loop reads CASSPGTGNYNEQFF. CDR3 bases: TGTGCCAGTAGTCCCGGGACAGGGAACTACAATGAGCAGTTCTTC.

CDR3 DNA: TGTGCCAGCAGCCTACGAAGGGGGGAAGCTTTCTTT. Residues: CASSLRRGEAFF. The chain carries TRBV7-9 and TRBJ1-1; possibly TRBD1 for D (6 bases). The CDR3 has 12 residues. Germline V CDR1 and CDR2: SEHNR, FQNEAQ (reference sequence). Trimming left V 5 bases short and J 8 bases short, with 12 bases between.

The chain couples TRBV7-2 to TRBJ1-2; the D gene is possibly TRBD1 (6 bases). Looked up from germline, CDR1 is SGHTA and CDR2 is FQGNSA. Trimming stripped 4 bases from V and 5 bases from J, with 20 bases between. This CDR3 is 16 amino acids long. The CDR3 DNA sequence: TGTGCCAGCAGCTCACCGGGGGCCAAAGGGGGTTATGGCTACACCTTC. This sequence encodes CASSSPGAKGGYGYTF.

Here the CDR3 reads CASSFFRGSSYEQYF. CDR3 sequence (DNA): TGTGCCAGCAGCTTTTTCAGGGGGAGCTCCTACGAGCAGTACTTC. The J gene is TRBJ2-7, the V gene TRBV13; 7 nucleotides match TRBD1. Losses at the gene ends were 3 bases for V and 0 bases for J; bases not matched to a gene: 5. The length of the CDR3 is 15 residues. Per the germline V gene, CDR1 is PRHDT and CDR2 is FYEKMQ (reference sequence).

This chain links TRBV5-6 with TRBJ1-1, with a tentative D call TRBD1 (5 bases). The germline gives CDR1 SGHDT, CDR2 YYEEEE. Trimming cost V 0 bases and J 6 bases, with 15 bases left between them. The CDR3 totals 15 residues. The CDR3 sequence is CASSLAGAGLSEAFF. In nucleotides, the CDR3 is TGTGCCAGCAGCTTGGCTGGGGCAGGACTATCTGAAGCTTTCTTT.

The rearrangement links TRBV18 to TRBJ2-7; D not certain. The V gene lost 6 bases and the J gene lost 5 bases, with 17 bases spanning the gap. The V gene's germline CDR1 is KGHSH and CDR2 LQKENI. This CDR3 region has 14 residues. CDR3 nucleotides: TGTGCCAGCTCCCCTGGACGGCAGTATCACGAGCAGTACTTC. Translating gives CASSPGRQYHEQYF.

The sample holds a few counts of this clone. This chain links TRBV28 with TRBJ2-4; weak D call: TRBD2 (5 bases). The germline CDR1 and CDR2 sequences are MDHEN and SYDVKM. The V gene lost 10 bases and the J gene lost 0 bases, with 16 bases spanning the gap. CDR3 length: 15 amino acids. Here the CDR3 reads CATTTPGLAKNIQYF. The DNA of the CDR3 is TGTGCCACAACAACCCCGGGGTTAGCCAAAAACATTCAGTACTTC.

The J gene is TRBJ2-5, the V gene TRBV5-1; TRBD2 is a possible D gene (6 bases). Per the germline V gene, CDR1 is SGHRS and CDR2 is YFSETQ. CDR3 length: 15 amino acids. Trimming stripped 0 bases from V and 6 bases from J, with 15 bases between. As DNA, the CDR3 is TGCGCCAGCAGCTTGGTGGCGGGACCCTCTCAGACCCAGTACTTC. Translating it yields CASSLVAGPSQTQYF.

The chain carries TRBV6-5 and TRBJ2-3; the D gene is possibly TRBD2 (5 bases). Between the trimmed V and J ends, which lost 5 bases and 2 bases, there was a span of 14 bases. This CDR3 region has 15 residues. Germline V gene sequence: CDR1 MNHEY, CDR2 SVGAGI. The CDR3 sequence: CASSPTIPPTDTQYF. CDR3 sequence (DNA): TGTGCCAGCAGTCCGACTATTCCTCCCACAGATACGCAGTATTTT.

This clone has just a few counts. The rearrangement links TRBV11-2 to TRBJ1-2; 7 positions match TRBD1. The germline V gene has CDR1 SGHAT and CDR2 FQNNGV. CDR3 size: 15 residues. V was pared by 1 base and J by 2 bases, with 4 bases of the junction left unmatched. The CDR3 nucleotides read TGTGCCAGCAGCTTAGCGACGACAGGGAACTATGGCTACACCTTC. Translating it yields CASSLATTGNYGYTF.

CDR3 in amino acids: CASSFLGTGELFF. The DNA of the CDR3 is TGTGCCAGCAGCTTTTTGGGGACCGGGGAGCTGTTTTTT. V usage is TRBV7-3 and J usage is TRBJ2-2; no clear D gene. Trimming left V 3 bases short and J 5 bases short, with 7 bases between. The CDR3 covers 13 residues. The germline CDR1 and CDR2 sequences are SGHTA and FQGTGA.